This T cell receptor beta chain came from a study of T cell repertoires in cytomegalovirus infection. Study at large: Carrying CMV and the relevant HLA type showed in public TCR beta signatures.

Study-wide results and limits: In two of eight donors, the top clonotype was HLA-C-restricted CMV-specific.

TCRdb independently ran MiXCR on the reads; one entry per CDR3 protein. Of fewer than 400,000 distinct CDR3 sequences in the sample, roughly 20% were seen once. The CDR3 runs to 13 residues. V lost 3 bases, J lost 2 bases, and 4 bases lay in between. The V gene's germline CDR1 is SGHVS and CDR2 FQNEAQ. Concerning this clonotype itself: Its cognate antigen is unknown.

The chain joins TRBV7-8 to TRBJ2-2; D unclear. The material sequenced was PBMCs. The sequence came from a human donor in good health (CMV status not recorded). Some clones in this sample may be carry-over from other donors' samples. DNA of the CDR3: TGTGCCAGCAGCTTTACCAACACCGGGGAGCTGTTTTTT. Amino acids: CASSFTNTGELFF. The whole variable domain, remainder taken from reference TRBV7-8 and TRBJ2-2, is GAGVSQSPRYKVAKRGQDVALRCDPISGHVSLFWYQQALGQGPEFLTYFQNEAQLDKSGLPSDRFFAERPEGSVSTLKIQRTQQEDSAVYLCASSFTNTGELFFGEGSRLTVL.